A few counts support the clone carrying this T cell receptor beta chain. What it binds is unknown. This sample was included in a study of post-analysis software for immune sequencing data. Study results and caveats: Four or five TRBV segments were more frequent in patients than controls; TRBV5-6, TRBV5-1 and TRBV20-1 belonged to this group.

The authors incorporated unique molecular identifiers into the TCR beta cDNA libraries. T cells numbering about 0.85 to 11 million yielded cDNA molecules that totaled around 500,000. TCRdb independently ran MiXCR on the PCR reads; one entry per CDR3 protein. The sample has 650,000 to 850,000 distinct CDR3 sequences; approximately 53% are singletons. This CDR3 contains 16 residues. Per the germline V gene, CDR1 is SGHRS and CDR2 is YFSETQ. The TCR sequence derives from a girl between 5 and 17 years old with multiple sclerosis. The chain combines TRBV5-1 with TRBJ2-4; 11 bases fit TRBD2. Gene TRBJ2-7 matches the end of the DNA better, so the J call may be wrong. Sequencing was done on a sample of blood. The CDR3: CASSWEASGRTYEQYF. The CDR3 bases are TGCGCCAGCAGCTGGGAGGCTAGCGGGAGGACCTACGAGCAGTACTTC.